This T cell receptor beta chain was identified in a study of blood T cell repertoires in COVID-19. Repertoires were generated with immunoSEQ multiplex PCR, while TCRdb's copy carries only in-frame clones and drops some. The sample shows about 45,000 clones, around 79% of them seen only once. V lost 3 bases to trimming and J lost 6 bases, with 14 bases between them. This CDR3 has 15 residues. The V gene's germline CDR1 is KGHSH and CDR2 LQKENI. The chain couples TRBV18 to TRBJ1-4; tentatively, D is TRBD1 (5 bases). The clonotype originates from a human donor in a cohort sampled during active COVID-19. Material: peripheral blood. The CDR3 sequence is CASSPDADRDEKLFF. The CDR3 DNA follows: TGTGCCAGCTCACCGGACGCAGACAGAGATGAAAAACTGTTTTTT.